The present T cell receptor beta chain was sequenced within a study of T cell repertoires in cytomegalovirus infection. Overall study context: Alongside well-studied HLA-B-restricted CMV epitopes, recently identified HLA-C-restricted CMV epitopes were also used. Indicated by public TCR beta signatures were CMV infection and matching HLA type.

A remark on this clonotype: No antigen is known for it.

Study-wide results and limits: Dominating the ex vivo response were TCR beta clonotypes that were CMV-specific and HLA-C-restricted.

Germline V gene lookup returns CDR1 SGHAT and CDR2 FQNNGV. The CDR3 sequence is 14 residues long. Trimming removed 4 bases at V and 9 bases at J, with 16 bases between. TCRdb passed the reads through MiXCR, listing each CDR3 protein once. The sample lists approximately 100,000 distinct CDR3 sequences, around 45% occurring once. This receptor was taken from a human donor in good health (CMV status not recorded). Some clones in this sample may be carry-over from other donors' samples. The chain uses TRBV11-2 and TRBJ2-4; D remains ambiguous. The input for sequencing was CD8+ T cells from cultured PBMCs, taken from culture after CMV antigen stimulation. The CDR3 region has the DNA TGTGCCAGCAGCTCTTGGAGATCCCATTCCATTCAGTACTTC. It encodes CASSSWRSHSIQYF.